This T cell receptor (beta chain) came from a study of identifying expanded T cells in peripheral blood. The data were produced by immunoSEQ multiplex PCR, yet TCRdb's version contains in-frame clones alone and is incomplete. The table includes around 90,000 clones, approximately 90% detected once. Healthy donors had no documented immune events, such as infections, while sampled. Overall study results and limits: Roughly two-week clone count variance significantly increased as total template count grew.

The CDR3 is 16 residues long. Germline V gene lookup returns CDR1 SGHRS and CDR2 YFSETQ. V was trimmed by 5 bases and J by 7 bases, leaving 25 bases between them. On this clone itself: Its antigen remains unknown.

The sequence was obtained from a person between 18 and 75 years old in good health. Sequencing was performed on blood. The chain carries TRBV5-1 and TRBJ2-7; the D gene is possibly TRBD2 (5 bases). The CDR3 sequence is CASRRSRSRDVGEQYF. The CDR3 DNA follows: TGCGCCAGCAGACGGTCCCGAAGCCGGGATGTTGGAGAGCAGTACTTC.